This is a list of T cell receptor beta chains from one sample in a study of cytomegalovirus exposure and HLA in healthy donors. The protocol was immunoSEQ multiplex PCR, while the TCRdb copy is restricted to in-frame clones and leaves out a portion. The table has some 270,000 clones, over 90% seen once. The sample comprised PBMCs. The source is a girl aged 2 to 9 in good health and CMV-seronegative. The CDR3 runs from the conserved cysteine through the conserved F or W. Each record gives: clone size, CDR3 length, J gene, D gene, V gene, CDR3 protein, CDR3 DNA. D genes are given only for firm matches. Only part of the rows carry a size: once, few, many, or a class if the clone is expanded.

clone size: -
CDR3 length: 15
J gene: TRBJ2-1
D gene: -
V gene: TRBV5-1
CDR3 protein: CASSPTSGKGREQFF
CDR3 DNA: TGCGCCAGCAGCCCGACGTCGGGGAAAGGAAGGGAGCAGTTCTTC

clone size: once
CDR3 length: 15
J gene: TRBJ1-6
D gene: -
V gene: TRBV7-9
CDR3 protein: CASTREVGHNSPLHF
CDR3 DNA: TGTGCCAGCACCAGGGAGGTGGGGCATAATTCACCCCTCCACTTT

clone size: -
CDR3 length: 12
J gene: TRBJ2-7
D gene: TRBD2
V gene: TRBV10-1
CDR3 protein: CASSRGGGEQYF
CDR3 DNA: TGCGCCAGCAGCCGGGGGGGAGGCGAGCAGTACTTC

clone size: -
CDR3 length: 13
J gene: TRBJ2-1
D gene: -
V gene: TRBV4-1
CDR3 protein: CASSQEAVDEQFF
CDR3 DNA: TGCGCCAGCAGCCAAGAGGCCGTGGATGAGCAGTTCTTC

clone size: -
CDR3 length: 15
J gene: TRBJ2-7
D gene: TRBD2
V gene: TRBV5-1
CDR3 protein: CASSFAGGGWDEQYF
CDR3 DNA: TGCGCCAGCAGCTTTGCTGGGGGGGGTTGGGACGAGCAGTACTTC

clone size: -
CDR3 length: 15
J gene: TRBJ1-3
D gene: -
V gene: TRBV10-3
CDR3 protein: CAISEGQNSGNTIYF
CDR3 DNA: TGTGCCATCAGTGAGGGACAGAACTCTGGAAACACCATATATTTT

clone size: -
CDR3 length: 15
J gene: TRBJ1-5
D gene: TRBD1
V gene: TRBV5-6
CDR3 protein: CASSFGTETNQPQHF
CDR3 DNA: TGTGCCAGCAGCTTTGGGACAGAGACGAATCAGCCCCAGCATTTT

clone size: -
CDR3 length: 15
J gene: TRBJ2-2
D gene: TRBD1
V gene: TRBV29-1
CDR3 protein: CSVSRDRHYTGELFF
CDR3 DNA: TGCAGCGTTTCCCGGGACAGGCACTACACCGGGGAGCTGTTTTTT

clone size: -
CDR3 length: 13
J gene: TRBJ1-1
D gene: -
V gene: TRBV9
CDR3 protein: CASSVEESTEAFF
CDR3 DNA: TGTGCCAGCAGCGTAGAGGAGAGTACTGAAGCTTTCTTT

clone size: -
CDR3 length: 13
J gene: TRBJ2-5
D gene: TRBD1
V gene: TRBV10-3
CDR3 protein: CAISKGQARTQYF
CDR3 DNA: TGTGCCATCAGTAAGGGACAGGCAAGGACCCAGTACTTC

clone size: -
CDR3 length: 17
J gene: TRBJ2-2
D gene: TRBD1
V gene: TRBV10-3
CDR3 protein: CAISESTGLANTGELFF
CDR3 DNA: TGTGCCATCAGTGAGTCGACAGGGCTCGCGAACACCGGGGAGCTGTTTTTT

clone size: -
CDR3 length: 12
J gene: TRBJ1-1
D gene: -
V gene: TRBV14
CDR3 protein: CASSLSGTEAFF
CDR3 DNA: TGTGCCAGCAGCCTGTCGGGCACTGAAGCTTTCTTT

clone size: -
CDR3 length: 13
J gene: TRBJ1-2
D gene: -
V gene: TRBV5-8
CDR3 protein: CASNPRGDYGYTF
CDR3 DNA: TGTGCCAGTAATCCGCGGGGGGACTATGGCTACACCTTC

clone size: -
CDR3 length: 17
J gene: TRBJ2-1
D gene: TRBD2
V gene: TRBV27
CDR3 protein: CASSSARLAGVHNEQFF
CDR3 DNA: TGTGCCAGCAGTTCCGCCCGACTAGCGGGGGTCCACAATGAGCAGTTCTTC

clone size: -
CDR3 length: 11
J gene: TRBJ2-1
D gene: -
V gene: TRBV6-5
CDR3 protein: CATLRELEQFF
CDR3 DNA: TGTGCCACCCTAAGGGAGCTTGAGCAGTTCTTC

clone size: -
CDR3 length: 14
J gene: TRBJ1-3
D gene: -
V gene: TRBV18
CDR3 protein: CASSPLGQGNTIYF
CDR3 DNA: TGTGCCAGCTCACCCCTGGGACAAGGAAACACCATATATTTT

clone size: -
CDR3 length: 12
J gene: TRBJ2-1
D gene: -
V gene: TRBV7-9
CDR3 protein: CASSRPQDEQFF
CDR3 DNA: TGTGCCAGCAGCCGACCTCAGGATGAGCAGTTCTTC